These 29 T cell receptor beta chains originate from one sample sequenced in a study of PD-L1 blockade in urothelial cancer. Time point noted: peripheral blood 6 weeks after treatment start. The repertoire was sequenced with immunoSEQ multiplex PCR; TCRdb's copy has only in-frame clones and lacks some. The table shows fewer than 90,000 clones, with under 95% occurring only once. Sequences were derived from PBMCs, sampled around atezolizumab (anti-PD-L1) treatment. These receptors all come from a woman aged 80 or over with urothelial cancer.

The chain has TRBV5-6 and TRBJ1-1; TRBD1 aligns across 7 bases. V trimming: 2 bases; J trimming: 5 bases; junction bases outside the gene matches: 9. CDR1 is SGHDT and CDR2 is YYEEEE in the germline V gene. The CDR3 has 15 residues. CDR3 sequence: CASSLQDRRSTEAFF. Written as DNA, the CDR3 is TGTGCCAGCAGCTTACAGGACAGGAGGAGTACTGAAGCTTTCTTT. Full variable domain (outside the CDR3, taken from reference TRBV5-6 and TRBJ1-1): DAGVTQSPTHLIKTRGQQVTLRCSPKSGHDTVSWYQQALGQGPQFIFQYYEEEERQRGNFPDRFSGHQFPNYSSELNVNALLLGDSALYLCASSLQDRRSTEAFFGQGTRLTVV.

The rearrangement links TRBV29-1 to TRBJ2-5, with no clear D. Trimming took off 3 bases at V and 4 bases at J, with 6 bases between the two ends. CDR1 is SQVTM, CDR2 ANQGSEA, per germline. The CDR3 length is 11 residues. This chain's CDR3 is CSVDGGETQYF. In DNA form, the CDR3 reads TGCAGCGTTGACGGTGGAGAGACCCAGTACTTC.

The V gene is TRBV6-5, the J gene TRBJ1-1, with D possibly being TRBD1 (5 bases). Germline V gene sequence: CDR1 MNHEY, CDR2 SVGAGI. CDR3 length equals 15 residues. Trimming pared 2 bases from V and 0 bases from J, leaving 10 bases between. CDR3 nucleotides: TGTGCCAGCAGTTACACAGGTCCCATGAACACTGAAGCTTTCTTT. This codes for CASSYTGPMNTEAFF.

This chain uses TRBV27 with TRBJ2-3; TRBD2 aligns across 9 bases. The germline V gene encodes CDR1 MNHEY and CDR2 SMNVEV (reference sequence). This CDR3 has 17 amino acids. Germline trimming cut 5 bases from V and 3 bases from J; bases unmatched to any gene: 12. The CDR3 DNA reads as TGTGCCAGCAGTCCTCTAGCGGGAAAGGCTCCGACAGATACGCAGTATTTT. Protein sequence: CASSPLAGKAPTDTQYF.

This clone was recorded only once. The chain uses TRBV6-5 and TRBJ1-1; D gene unclear. CDR3 length: 13 residues. Germline V lookup: CDR1 MNHEY, CDR2 SVGAGI. Between the trimmed V and J ends, which lost 6 bases and 1 base, there was a span of 9 bases. CDR3 residues: CASSPGRNTEAFF. The CDR3 nucleotides read TGTGCCAGCAGCCCCGGGAGGAACACTGAAGCTTTCTTT.

This chain uses TRBV7-3 with TRBJ2-3; TRBD2 matches at 13 bases. This CDR3 has 16 amino acids. Germline V lookup: CDR1 SGHTA, CDR2 FQGTGA. J gave up 3 bases and V 5 bases, and 5 bases lay outside the gene matches. CDR3 loop: CASSLSLAGGTDTQYF. CDR3 in DNA: TGTGCCAGCAGCCTCTCACTAGCGGGAGGGACAGATACGCAGTATTTT.

The chain employs TRBV28 and TRBJ1-1; D is perhaps TRBD1 (5 bases). The germline CDR1 and CDR2 sequences are MDHEN and SYDVKM. Trimming took 1 base from V and 4 from J, leaving 13 bases between them. The CDR3 sequence is 15 residues long. CDR3 amino acids: CASSLYPRAATEAFF. CDR3 nucleotide sequence: TGTGCCAGCAGTTTATATCCCAGGGCTGCCACTGAAGCTTTCTTT. Looking up the rest from reference TRBV28 and TRBJ1-1 gives the full variable domain: DVKVTQSSRYLVKRTGEKVFLECVQDMDHENMFWYRQDPGLGLRLIYFSYDVKMKEKGDIPEGYSVSREKKERFSLILESASTNQTSMYLCASSLYPRAATEAFFGQGTRLTVV.

The chain links TRBV29-1 to TRBJ2-5; no clear D gene. V dropped 4 bases and J dropped 5 bases, with 8 bases sitting between them. The CDR3 is 11 residues long. Germline values: CDR1 SQVTM, CDR2 ANQGSEA. CDR3 coding DNA: TGCAGCGTTGGTCTGAGGGAGACCCAGTACTTC. It codes for CSVGLRETQYF. Full variable domain (remainder filled in from reference TRBV29-1 and TRBJ2-5): SAVISQKPSRDICQRGTSLTIQCQVDSQVTMMFWYRQQPGQSLTLIATANQGSEATYESGFVIDKFPISRPNLTFSTLTVSNMSPEDSSIYLCSVGLRETQYFGPGTRLLVL.

V is TRBV6-1 and J is TRBJ1-4; D is uncertain. CDR3 length: 15 residues. Deletions cut 3 bases from V and 7 bases from J, with 15 bases between. The germline gives CDR1 MNHNS, CDR2 SASEGT. The CDR3 coding sequence is TGTGCCAGCAGTGAGTTCTCTCGAATGAGTGAAAAACTGTTTTTT. As protein: CASSEFSRMSEKLFF.

This chain connects TRBV5-5 to TRBJ1-4; 11 nucleotides line up with TRBD1. Germline CDR1 is SGHKS and CDR2 is YYEKEE (reference sequence). The V and J ends lost 3 bases and 7 bases, in that order; junction bases with no gene match: 2. CDR3 size: 14 residues. CDR3 sequence: CASSWGQGGEKLFF. The CDR3 nucleotides read TGTGCCAGCAGCTGGGGACAGGGGGGTGAAAAACTGTTTTTT.

The chain couples TRBV5-1 to TRBJ2-1; tentatively, D is TRBD2 (5 bases). The CDR3 runs to 13 residues. V lost 0 bases, J lost 6 bases, and 7 bases lay in between. Per germline, CDR1 SGHRS and CDR2 YFSETQ. CDR3 in DNA: TGCGCCAGCAGCTTGGGGCTAGCCAATGAGCAGTTCTTC. This translates into CASSLGLANEQFF.

This chain connects TRBV7-3 to TRBJ2-7, with TRBD2 matching over 10 bases. The CDR3 length is 16 residues. The trim removed 1 base at V and 4 bases at J, leaving 7 bases unmatched. Looked up from germline, CDR1 is SGHTA and CDR2 is FQGTGA. CDR3: CASSLMGTSGVYEQYF. Here the CDR3 DNA reads TGTGCCAGCAGCTTAATGGGCACTAGCGGGGTATACGAGCAGTACTTC. The complete variable domain, with remaining parts taken from reference TRBV7-3 and TRBJ2-7, reads GAGVSQTPSNKVTEKGKYVELRCDPISGHTALYWYRQSLGQGPEFLIYFQGTGAADDSGLPNDRFFAVRPEGSVSTLKIQRTERGDSAVYLCASSLMGTSGVYEQYFGPGTRLTVT.

CDR3 protein: CASSFGGDTEAFF. As DNA, the CDR3 is TGTGCCAGCAGTTTCGGGGGGGACACTGAAGCTTTCTTT. The genes are TRBV27 and TRBJ1-1; the D gene is possibly TRBD1 (5 bases). Germline CDR1 is MNHEY and CDR2 is SMNVEV (reference sequence). Trimming shortened V by 3 bases and J by 3 bases, and 8 bases separated the two germline ends. The CDR3 contains 13 residues.

V usage is TRBV9 and J usage is TRBJ2-7; the match to TRBD1 covers 7 bases. The junction had 9 bases not matched to a gene; V was cut back by 0 bases and J by 12 bases. CDR3 size: 13 residues. From germline, CDR1 is SGDLS and CDR2 YYNGEE. The CDR3 coding sequence is TGTGCCAGCAGCGTAGCGGGTAGGGGGCAGGTGTACTTC. It encodes CASSVAGRGQVYF.

The gene calls are TRBV5-4 and TRBJ2-5; D is perhaps TRBD2 (5 bases). The CDR3 has 16 amino acids. Per the germline V gene, CDR1 is SGHNT and CDR2 is YYREEE (reference sequence). Trimming left V 4 bases short and J 4 bases short, with 20 bases between. CDR3 in amino acids: CASSPGGRRRRETQYF. CDR3 nucleotides: TGTGCCAGCAGCCCCGGTGGGAGAAGAAGACGAGAGACCCAGTACTTC.

This clone is a singleton in its sample. V gene TRBV2 combines with J gene TRBJ2-2, with 10 positions matching TRBD2. Trimming at V came to 3 bases and at J to 4 bases, leaving 8 bases not matched to a gene. There are 17 residues in the CDR3. Germline-derived CDR1 and CDR2 are SNHLY and FYNNEI. CDR3 sequence reads: CASSDLAGVGSTGELFF. CDR3 bases: TGTGCCAGCAGTGACCTAGCGGGGGTTGGGAGCACCGGGGAGCTGTTTTTT.

The rearrangement uses TRBV19 and TRBJ2-7; 9 bases are a match to TRBD2. Germline V gene lookup returns CDR1 LNHDA and CDR2 SQIVND (reference sequence). With V trimmed by 3 bases and J by 2 bases, 2 bases remained unmatched. There are 14 residues in the CDR3. CDR3 sequence reads: CASSMTSGPYEQYF. For the CDR3, the DNA is TGTGCCAGTAGTATGACTAGCGGACCCTACGAGCAGTACTTC.

This clone was recorded a few times. The genes are TRBV13 and TRBJ1-1; D ambiguous. Trimming removed 5 bases from V and 2 bases from J, with 6 bases in between. Germline V lookup: CDR1 PRHDT, CDR2 FYEKMQ (reference sequence). CDR3 length: 12 residues. In DNA, the CDR3 is TGTGCCAGCAGCCGTTCCAACACTGAAGCTTTCTTT. As protein: CASSRSNTEAFF. Full variable domain (rest looked up from reference TRBV13 and TRBJ1-1): AAGVIQSPRHLIKEKRETATLKCYPIPRHDTVYWYQQGPGQDPQFLISFYEKMQSDKGSIPDRFSAQQFSDYHSELNMSSLELGDSALYFCASSRSNTEAFFGQGTRLTVV.

The rearrangement uses TRBV30 and TRBJ2-5; D might be TRBD2 (6 bases). Trimming took off 1 base at V and 5 bases at J, with 23 bases between the two ends. The CDR3 consists of 17 residues. CDR1 and CDR2 from the germline V gene are GTSNPN and SVGIG (reference sequence). The CDR3 sequence: CAWSAPLDYPESETQYF. CDR3 in DNA: TGTGCCTGGAGTGCTCCGTTGGACTACCCTGAGAGTGAGACCCAGTACTTC. The entire variable domain, with the rest obtained from reference TRBV30 and TRBJ2-5, is as follows: SQTIHQWPATLVQPVGSPLSLECTVEGTSNPNLYWYRQAAGRGLQLLFYSVGIGQISSEVPQNLSASRPQDRQFILSSKKLLLSDSGFYLCAWSAPLDYPESETQYFGPGTRLLVL.

The rearrangement uses TRBV28 and TRBJ1-2, with 9 bases lining up with TRBD1. Unmatched junction bases numbered 11, after V lost 5 bases and J lost 7 bases. Germline lookup yields CDR1 MDHEN and CDR2 SYDVKM. The CDR3 sequence is 15 residues long. CDR3 amino acids: CASSHNTGGAGGYTF. CDR3 DNA: TGTGCCAGCAGTCACAATACAGGGGGCGCGGGTGGCTACACCTTC.

The chain links TRBV7-8 to TRBJ1-2; D is perhaps TRBD1 (5 bases). The CDR3 is 14 residues long. V lost 2 bases to trimming and J lost 6 bases, with 13 bases between them. The germline V gene has CDR1 SGHVS and CDR2 FQNEAQ. The CDR3 sequence is CASSLIAGFDGYTF. DNA of the CDR3: TGTGCCAGCAGCTTAATTGCAGGGTTTGATGGCTACACCTTC.

This chain uses TRBV27 with TRBJ1-2; D is perhaps TRBD1 (5 bases). This CDR3 has 14 amino acids. Looked up from germline, CDR1 is MNHEY and CDR2 is SMNVEV (reference sequence). Trimming shortened V by 0 bases and J by 5 bases, and 10 bases separated the two germline ends. The CDR3 DNA reads TGTGCCAGCAGTTTATCAGGGGCAGCTTATGGCTACACCTTC. Protein sequence: CASSLSGAAYGYTF.

The J gene is TRBJ1-1, the V gene TRBV11-2; tentatively, D is TRBD1 (5 bases). In germline, CDR1 is SGHAT, CDR2 FQNNGV. Trimming removed 5 bases from V and 4 bases from J, with 14 bases in between. This CDR3 region has 14 residues. CDR3 protein: CASSPEGPRTEAFF. The DNA for the CDR3 is TGTGCCAGCAGCCCGGAGGGGCCTCGCACTGAAGCTTTCTTT. Full variable domain (rest looked up from reference TRBV11-2 and TRBJ1-1): EAGVAQSPRYKIIEKRQSVAFWCNPISGHATLYWYQQILGQGPKLLIQFQNNGVVDDSQLPKDRFSAERLKGVDSTLKIQPAKLEDSAVYLCASSPEGPRTEAFFGQGTRLTVV.

V and J are TRBV6-1 and TRBJ1-3; D gene ambiguous. The V gene lost 5 bases and the J gene lost 1 base, with 9 bases spanning the gap. This CDR3 contains 14 residues. Germline assignment: CDR1 MNHNS and CDR2 SASEGT. The CDR3 is CASSMLRSGNTIYF. The DNA of the CDR3 is TGTGCCAGCAGTATGTTGAGGTCTGGAAACACCATATATTTT.

V and J are TRBV5-1 and TRBJ1-1, with 7 nucleotides matching TRBD1. CDR1 and CDR2 (germline): SGHRS, YFSETQ. The CDR3 contains 13 residues. Losses at the gene ends were 1 base for V and 4 bases for J; bases not matched to a gene: 1. CDR3 sequence reads: CASSLSGGTEAFF. In DNA form, the CDR3 reads TGCGCCAGCAGCTTGTCAGGGGGCACTGAAGCTTTCTTT.

This clone was detected only once. The chain combines TRBV30 with TRBJ1-5, with a weak D call TRBD1 (5 bases). This CDR3 comprises 13 residues. The germline V gene has CDR1 GTSNPN and CDR2 SVGIG (reference sequence). Trimming took off 3 bases at V and 3 bases at J, with 9 bases between the two ends. In DNA form, the CDR3 reads TGTGCCTGGAGCCCGGGGGACAATCAGCCCCAGCATTTT. It translates to CAWSPGDNQPQHF.

This clone was observed a single time. The chain has TRBV7-9 and TRBJ1-1; D possibly corresponds to TRBD1 (6 bases). V was pared by 5 bases and J by 4 bases, with 14 bases between. The CDR3 totals 14 residues. Looked up from germline, CDR1 is SEHNR and CDR2 is FQNEAQ (reference sequence). The CDR3 bases are TGTGCCAGCAGCGACCGAGGGGGTTCCACTGAAGCTTTCTTT. As protein: CASSDRGGSTEAFF.

This clone has a single count. The J gene is TRBJ1-1, the V gene TRBV11-3; maybe TRBD1 (6 bases). V was cut by 2 bases and J by 2 bases, with 9 bases left in between. CDR3 length equals 14 residues. CDR1 and CDR2 (germline): SGHNT, YENEEA. The DNA for the CDR3 is TGTGCCAGCAGCTTACAGGGGACCAACACTGAAGCTTTCTTT. Translation gives CASSLQGTNTEAFF.

This sequence joins TRBV7-9 and TRBJ1-3; D not resolved. CDR1 and CDR2 (germline): SEHNR, FQNEAQ (reference sequence). The CDR3 consists of 13 residues. Between the trimmed V and J ends, which lost 5 bases and 9 bases, there was a span of 14 bases. The CDR3 DNA is TGTGCCAGCAGCCGTGACGAGGCTGGCACCATATATTTT. Its translation is CASSRDEAGTIYF.